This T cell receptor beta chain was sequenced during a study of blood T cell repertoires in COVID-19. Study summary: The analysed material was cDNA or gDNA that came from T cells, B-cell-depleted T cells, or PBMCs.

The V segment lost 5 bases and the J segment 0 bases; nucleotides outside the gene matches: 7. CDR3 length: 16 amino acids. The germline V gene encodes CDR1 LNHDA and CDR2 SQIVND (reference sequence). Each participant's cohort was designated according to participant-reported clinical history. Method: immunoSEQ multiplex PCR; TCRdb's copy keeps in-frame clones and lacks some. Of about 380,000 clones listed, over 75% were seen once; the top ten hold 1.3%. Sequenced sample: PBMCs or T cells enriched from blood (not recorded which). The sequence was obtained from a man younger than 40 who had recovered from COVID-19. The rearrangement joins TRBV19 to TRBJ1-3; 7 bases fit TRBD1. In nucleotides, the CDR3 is TGTGCCAGTAGTCCCTGGGGACAGTACTCTGGAAACACCATATATTTT. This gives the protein CASSPWGQYSGNTIYF.